The 20 T cell receptor beta chains below come from one sample, sequenced in a study of blood T cell repertoires in COVID-19. Sequencing used immunoSEQ multiplex PCR; TCRdb keeps in-frame clones, though not all of them. The table includes approximately 170,000 clones, roughly 80% detected once. Specimen: peripheral blood. These receptor sequences come from a human donor with acute or convalescent COVID-19. The donor label of this sample is uncertain.

The chain recombines TRBV28 with TRBJ1-2; 8 bases agree with TRBD1. The CDR3 extends over 15 amino acids. Losses at the gene ends were 5 bases for V and 8 bases for J; bases not matched to a gene: 13. Germline assignment: CDR1 MDHEN and CDR2 SYDVKM. As DNA, the CDR3 is TGTGCCAGCAGTCCCGGGACAGGTCTTGTCTGGGGCTACACCTTC. This sequence encodes CASSPGTGLVWGYTF.

This clone appeared a few times. V is TRBV6-5 and J is TRBJ1-5; TRBD1 matches at 7 bases. CDR3 length equals 13 residues. Germline V CDR1 and CDR2: MNHEY, SVGAGI. V shed 6 bases, J shed 9 bases, and the junction held 8 bases outside the gene matches. For the CDR3, the DNA is TGTGCCAGCAGGGGGACAGCTCGGGGGCCCCAGCATTTT. This codes for CASRGTARGPQHF.

This CDR3 reads CASTLQGANYGYTF. CDR3 sequence (DNA): TGTGCCAGCACCTTACAGGGAGCTAACTATGGCTACACCTTC. The rearrangement uses TRBV5-4 and TRBJ1-2, with D tentatively TRBD1 (6 bases). Trimming stripped 6 bases from V and 0 bases from J, with 12 bases between. Germline assignment: CDR1 SGHNT and CDR2 YYREEE (reference sequence). This CDR3 contains 14 residues.

The V gene is TRBV18, the J gene TRBJ2-3, with 10 bases matching TRBD2. The CDR3 totals 18 residues. The ends lost 4 bases at V and 0 bases at J; junction bases unmatched: 10. CDR1 is KGHSH, CDR2 LQKENI, per germline. The CDR3 is CASSQGQRGGLSTDTQYF. CDR3 sequence (DNA): TGTGCCAGCTCACAGGGCCAGCGGGGGGGCCTGAGCACAGATACGCAGTATTTT.

V and J are TRBV7-3 and TRBJ2-2; maybe TRBD1 (6 bases). The V end lost 5 bases, the J end lost 6 bases, and 13 bases lay between the germline ends. This CDR3 comprises 14 residues. Per the germline V gene, CDR1 is SGHTA and CDR2 is FQGTGA. This CDR3 is CASSPQGYPGELFF. CDR3 nucleotides: TGTGCCAGCAGCCCCCAGGGGTATCCCGGGGAGCTGTTTTTT.

This clone appeared a few times. V and J are TRBV28 and TRBJ2-7; 10 bases agree with TRBD2. The CDR3 spans 18 residues. In germline, CDR1 is MDHEN, CDR2 SYDVKM. Unmatched junction bases numbered 11, after V lost 3 bases and J lost 0 bases. In DNA, the CDR3 is TGTGCCAGCAGTTTTGCCATGGAACTAGCGGGGACCTCCTACGAGCAGTACTTC. This codes for CASSFAMELAGTSYEQYF.

The chain links TRBV19 to TRBJ1-5; 12 bases line up with TRBD1. This CDR3 has 13 amino acids. With 8 bases clipped from V and 5 bases from J, the junction kept 1 base outside the gene matches. CDR1 and CDR2 (germline): LNHDA, SQIVND (reference sequence). The CDR3 reads CASGTGGYQPQHF. CDR3 in DNA: TGTGCCAGTGGGACAGGGGGCTATCAGCCCCAGCATTTT.

The CDR3 loop is CASSNRGSNEQFF. In nucleotides, the CDR3 is TGTGCCAGCAGCAACCGCGGGAGCAATGAGCAGTTCTTC. This chain connects TRBV27 to TRBJ2-1; the match to TRBD2 covers 7 bases. Germline V gives CDR1 MNHEY, CDR2 SMNVEV (reference sequence). This CDR3 region has 13 residues. The J segment lost 6 bases and the V segment lost 6 bases, leaving 5 bases of the junction unmatched.

This chain uses TRBV5-1 with TRBJ2-7; perhaps TRBD2 as D (5 bases). Trimming removed 4 bases at V and 4 bases at J, with 15 bases between. Germline loops: CDR1 SGHRS, CDR2 YFSETQ. The CDR3 is made up of 14 amino acids. In DNA form, the CDR3 reads TGCGCCAGCAGCCTGTCAGAACTAGGTTACGAGCAGTACTTC. It specifies CASSLSELGYEQYF.

The rearrangement links TRBV10-2 to TRBJ1-1; D unclear. This CDR3 region has 13 residues. Looked up from germline, CDR1 is WSHSY and CDR2 is SAAADI. V was trimmed by 4 bases and J by 3 bases, leaving 9 bases between them. The chain's CDR3 is CASSVGHYTEAFF. CDR3 sequence (DNA): TGCGCCAGCAGTGTTGGCCATTACACTGAAGCTTTCTTT.

The rearrangement links TRBV18 to TRBJ2-2, with TRBD1 matching 9 bases. This CDR3 is 16 amino acids long. Germline trimming cut 3 bases from V and 1 base from J; bases unmatched to any gene: 3. Germline CDR1 and CDR2: KGHSH and LQKENI. CDR3 sequence: CASSPRGQGNTGELFF. The CDR3 DNA reads TGTGCCAGCTCACCGAGGGGACAGGGGAACACCGGGGAGCTGTTTTTT.

The chain has TRBV10-3 and TRBJ1-6; TRBD1 agrees at 8 bases. Per the germline V gene, CDR1 is ENHRY and CDR2 is SYGVKD. Germline trimming cut 8 bases from V and 5 bases from J; bases unmatched to any gene: 8. The CDR3 spans 15 residues. CDR3 DNA sequence: TGTGCCATCCGAGAGGGGGGACAGGATAATTCACCCCTCCACTTT. This translates into CAIREGGQDNSPLHF.

The V call is TRBV30, the J call TRBJ1-1; TRBD1 is a possible D gene (5 bases). The CDR3 totals 12 residues. Germline V gives CDR1 GTSNPN, CDR2 SVGIG (reference sequence). V lost 2 bases and J 3 bases, leaving 7 bases between the germline ends. The CDR3 protein is CAWSQGDTEAFF. Here the CDR3 DNA reads TGTGCCTGGAGTCAAGGGGACACTGAAGCTTTCTTT.

The genes are TRBV9 and TRBJ2-2; perhaps TRBD1 as D (6 bases). The V and J ends lost 2 bases and 8 bases respectively, with 19 bases between them. The CDR3 contains 16 residues. Germline V gene sequence: CDR1 SGDLS, CDR2 YYNGEE. The CDR3 protein is CASSVGTSPDRGELFF. CDR3 in DNA: TGTGCCAGCAGCGTTGGGACAAGCCCAGACAGGGGGGAGCTGTTTTTT.

The chain combines TRBV11-2 with TRBJ2-2, with D unclear. Germline-derived CDR1 and CDR2 are SGHAT and FQNNGV. The V end lost 1 base, the J end lost 10 bases, and 4 bases lay between the germline ends. This CDR3 is 11 amino acids long. This CDR3 is CASSLVQELFF. CDR3 nucleotide sequence: TGTGCCAGCAGCTTAGTACAGGAGCTGTTTTTT. Variable domain in full (rest from reference TRBV11-2 and TRBJ2-2): EAGVAQSPRYKIIEKRQSVAFWCNPISGHATLYWYQQILGQGPKLLIQFQNNGVVDDSQLPKDRFSAERLKGVDSTLKIQPAKLEDSAVYLCASSLVQELFFGEGSRLTVL.

This chain links TRBV10-2 with TRBJ1-6, with a tentative D call TRBD1 (6 bases). The germline gives CDR1 WSHSY, CDR2 SAAADI. The CDR3 has 15 residues. V was clipped by 3 bases and J by 6 bases, with 12 bases between them. CDR3 region: CASSDGQGINSPLHF. In nucleotides, the CDR3 is TGCGCCAGCAGTGATGGGCAGGGGATTAATTCACCCCTCCACTTT.

The rearrangement links TRBV6-5 to TRBJ2-5, with D tentatively TRBD1 (5 bases). V was pared by 8 bases and J by 2 bases, with 15 bases between. Germline CDR1 is MNHEY and CDR2 is SVGAGI. The CDR3 contains 14 residues. The CDR3 sequence: CASCTGLFQETQYF. The CDR3, as DNA: TGTGCCAGCTGTACAGGCCTTTTTCAAGAGACCCAGTACTTC.

This clone appeared once. The chain couples TRBV6-5 to TRBJ2-1; 7 bases fit TRBD2. Losses at the gene ends were 5 bases for V and 5 bases for J; bases not matched to a gene: 3. CDR3 size: 13 residues. Per the germline V gene, CDR1 is MNHEY and CDR2 is SVGAGI. The CDR3 region has the DNA TGTGCCAGCAGTCGGACTAGTAACAATGAGCAGTTCTTC. This codes for CASSRTSNNEQFF.

V is TRBV15 and J is TRBJ1-3; 7 nucleotides line up with TRBD1. Per germline, CDR1 LNHNV and CDR2 YYDKDF (reference sequence). J gave up 4 bases and V 3 bases, and 3 bases lay outside the gene matches. This CDR3 is 14 amino acids long. The CDR3, as DNA: TGTGCCACCAGCAGGAAACAGGGGGGAAACACCATATATTTT. Its protein product is CATSRKQGGNTIYF.

The chain carries TRBV27 and TRBJ2-1; 7 positions match TRBD2. This CDR3 region has 16 residues. CDR1 and CDR2 (germline): MNHEY, SMNVEV (reference sequence). With V trimmed by 5 bases and J by 0 bases, 7 bases remained unmatched. The CDR3 sequence: CASSPRTSYSYNEQFF. In nucleotides, the CDR3 is TGTGCCAGCAGTCCCCGGACTAGTTACTCCTACAATGAGCAGTTCTTC.